A selection of T cell receptor beta chains follows, all from one sample in a study of Graves' ophthalmopathy and Graves' hyperthyroidism. TCRdb reprocessed the multiplex PCR reads with MiXCR, giving one entry per CDR3 protein. This sample has about 220,000 distinct CDR3 sequences, with 20% to 25% found just once. Sequenced input: peripheral blood. These receptors were obtained from a woman aged 45-59 years with Graves' ophthalmopathy. The CDR3 runs from the conserved cysteine through the conserved F or W. The D gene is left open where the match is weak. For some rows the clone size is stated as once, few or many, or as a class when expanded; others skip it.

j_call d_call clone_size v_call cdr3_nt cdr3_aa
TRBJ1-5 NA many TRBV6-5 TGTGCCAGCAGTTACTCTTACGGAGGACATCAGCCCCAGCATTTT CASSYSYGGHQPQHF
TRBJ2-7 TRBD2 many TRBV5-1 TGCGCCAGCAGCTCAGGACTAGCGCCCTACGAGCAGTACTTC CASSSGLAPYEQYF
TRBJ2-5 TRBD1 many TRBV19 TGTGCCAGTAGTGACCAGGGACAGGGCCGAGAGACCCAGTACTTC CASSDQGQGRETQYF
TRBJ1-1 NA NA TRBV2 TGTGCCAGCAGTGAGGTGGGGCCCAGGAGCACTGAAGCTTTCTTT CASSEVGPRSTEAFF
TRBJ1-1 NA NA TRBV20-1 TGCAGTGCCGTTTTTGACAGTCGGAACACTGAAGCTTTCTTT CSAVFDSRNTEAFF
TRBJ2-4 TRBD2 NA TRBV12-3/TRBV12-4 TGTGCCAGCAGTTTAGTACTGGGAGGGCGGCTAGCCAAAAACATTCAGTACTTC CASSLVLGGRLAKNIQYF
TRBJ2-5 TRBD2 many TRBV19 TGTGCCAGTAGTAGTGCCGGGACTAAACCCGCCCAAGAGACCCAGTACTTC CASSSAGTKPAQETQYF
TRBJ2-7 NA NA TRBV27 TGTGCCAGCAGTTTGGCCGGGGCTTCCACCTACGAGCAGTACTTC CASSLAGASTYEQYF
TRBJ1-5 TRBD1 many TRBV27 TGTGCCAGCAGCGAGACAGGGGGCCAGCCCCAGCATTTT CASSETGGQPQHF
TRBJ2-5 NA many TRBV12-3/TRBV12-4 TGTGCCAGCAGCCAAGGACTATGGCAAGAGACCCAGTACTTC CASSQGLWQETQYF
TRBJ2-5 NA many TRBV24-1 TGTGCCACCAGTGATGACGCATACCAAGAGACCCAGTACTTC CATSDDAYQETQYF
TRBJ2-5 NA few TRBV9 TGTGCCAGCAGCGTAGCCCCGGGACACGGGGAGACCCAGTACTTC CASSVAPGHGETQYF
TRBJ2-5 TRBD2 many TRBV7-2 TGTGCCAGCAGCTTACCTAGCGGGAGTTCCGAGACCCAGTACTTC CASSLPSGSSETQYF
TRBJ1-1 NA NA TRBV11-1 TGTGCCAGCAGCCGGGACATTTCTGAAGCTTTCTTT CASSRDISEAFF
TRBJ2-7 TRBD2 many TRBV6-1 TGTGCCAGCAGCCTCACTAGCGGGAGGAACTACGAGCAGTACTTC CASSLTSGRNYEQYF
TRBJ1-5 NA NA TRBV5-1 TGCGCCAGCAGCCCTGGGGGGGGGGGCAGAAATCAGCCCCAGCATTTT CASSPGGGGRNQPQHF
TRBJ2-5 TRBD1 many TRBV12-3/TRBV12-4 TGTGCCAGCAGTTCCGGGACAGCGACGGGGGAGACCCAGTACTTC CASSSGTATGETQYF
TRBJ1-1 TRBD1 many TRBV5-1 TGCGCCAGCAGCTTGGGTTTTCAGGAACTCCGGGACAGGGCCAACACTGAAGCTTTCTTT CASSLGFQELRDRANTEAFF
TRBJ2-1 TRBD1 NA TRBV29-1 TGCAGCGGGAGGACAGGGTTTTCTCAAGAGACCCAGTTCTTC CSGRTGFSQETQFF